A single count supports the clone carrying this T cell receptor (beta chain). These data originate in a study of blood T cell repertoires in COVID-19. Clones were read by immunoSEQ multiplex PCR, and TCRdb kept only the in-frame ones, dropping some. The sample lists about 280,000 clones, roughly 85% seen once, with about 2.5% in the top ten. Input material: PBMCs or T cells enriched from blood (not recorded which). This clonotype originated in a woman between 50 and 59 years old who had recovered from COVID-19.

The DNA of the CDR3 is TGTGCCAGCAGCCTATCGACTAGCATGAACACCGGGGAGCTGTTTTTT. Its translation is CASSLSTSMNTGELFF. The genes are TRBV4-2 and TRBJ2-2, with 7 bases aligning to TRBD2. This CDR3 has 16 amino acids. Germline lookup yields CDR1 LGHNA and CDR2 YNFKEQ. Unmatched junction bases numbered 6, after V lost 4 bases and J lost 1 base.